This TCR beta chain was retrieved from a study of cytomegalovirus exposure and HLA in healthy donors. Study findings and constraints: A later analysis reportedly found that, within productive TCRs, an Asian-associated ancestry cluster had fewer N-insertions than the mean observed across the roughly 630 donors. Later analysis demonstrated an association between a missense DCLRE1C variant and TCR beta V- and J-gene trimming. The classifier, whose performance was assessed in both the original and validation cohorts, reportedly diagnosed cytomegalovirus status with high specificity and sensitivity.

13 Jbeta primers and 60 Vbeta primers were used for the PCR. Original analysis: In a later analysis, about 12 million of 75 million to 90 million unique beta chains occurred in at least two donors. The method was immunoSEQ multiplex PCR; TCRdb's version includes in-frame clones alone and lacks a portion of them. V and J calls and clone size follow that table, whereas D and trimming were derived from the DNA. The table has about 89,000 clones, 65% to 80% seen once. A note on this clone: As yet, its antigen is unknown.

The CDR3 consists of 13 residues. The germline V and J ends were trimmed by 8 bases and 2 bases, with 14 bases remaining between them. Germline V lookup: CDR1 SGHRS, CDR2 YFSETQ. The TCR comes from a man aged 25 to 40 in good health and CMV-seronegative. The chain uses TRBV5-1 and TRBJ2-7, with D possibly matching TRBD2 (5 bases). What was sequenced was PBMCs. The CDR3 spells CASNDPGTYEQYF. CDR3 DNA sequence: TGCGCCAGTAACGACCCGGGGACCTACGAGCAGTACTTC. Complete variable domain (other parts from reference TRBV5-1 and TRBJ2-7): KAGVTQTPRYLIKTRGQQVTLSCSPISGHRSVSWYQQTPGQGLQFLFEYFSETQRNKGNFPGRFSGRQFSNSRSEMNVSTLELGDSALYLCASNDPGTYEQYFGPGTRLTVT.